The entry that follows covers one T cell receptor beta chain sequence. What it binds is not known. V shed 2 bases and J 5 bases; nucleotides not matched to a gene: 5. CDR3 size: 15 residues. Construction of the TCRbeta library involved unique molecular identifiers. One entry per CDR3 protein, called by TCRdb with MiXCR from the PCR reads. Among about 980,000 distinct CDR3 sequences listed, about 29% were seen once. This sample was included in a study of T-cell reconstitution after alpha-beta-depleted transplantation in children. Study-wide findings and caveats: After one year, T-cell counts and TCRbeta diversity mostly came from new T cells. Surviving recipient T cells and thymic progenitors produced the high day-60 TCRbeta diversity seen in some patients. By about two months after transplant, alpha-beta T cells reportedly arose from several hundred graft clones that had expanded.

The rearrangement links TRBV12-3 or TRBV12-4 to TRBJ2-1; 8 nucleotides line up with TRBD1. The sequences come from PBMCs, mostly from graft donor cells, collected 360 days after TCRalphabeta/CD19-depleted stem cell transplant. This TCR was sampled from a boy under two years old who had a stem cell transplant for SCID, so the T cells may come from the graft donor. The CDR3 protein is CASSLLDREDNEQFF. CDR3 coding DNA: TGTGCCAGCAGTTTATTGGACAGGGAGGACAATGAGCAGTTCTTC.